This T cell receptor (beta chain) was recorded in a study of blood T cell repertoires in COVID-19 (dated by TCRdb to the early 2020s). Study-wide context: Collaborator samples came from the United States, Italy and Spain and covered acute and convalescent phases of COVID-19. Where HLA class I and class II types were available, the types were taken from metadata supplied by the sample provider, not from assay-based typing. The sample metadata nearly always contained a de-identified subject ID, COVID-19 status, age in years and sex. The prospective study material was composed of cDNA or gDNA derived from T cells, B-cell-depleted T cells, or PBMCs. Deeply sampled blood TCRbeta repertoires from subjects exposed to, actively infected with, or recovered from COVID-19 were included in the dataset. The samples were drawn from two sources: the first 160 participants of the ongoing ImmuneRACE study, and some 1,300 subjects contributed by 6 global collaborators. The repertoires were released in a freely available public database meant as a resource for research on the immune response to SARS-CoV-2.

The research as a whole found: Clinical and demographic metadata were provided uncurated, with the amount varying by source and participant.

TCRbeta CDR3 regions were amplified from genomic DNA by means of the immunoSEQ Assay, a bias-controlled multiplex PCR. Per the source publication's procedure: Nucleated cell counts per sample were estimated from amplification of reference gene primers within the assay. To quantify the absolute abundance of each unique TCRbeta CDR3 rearrangement, sequence reads were collapsed and filtered. For each sample, productive Simpson clonality was calculated as the square root of Simpson's diversity index across productive rearrangements. TCRdb retrieved this table from immuneACCESS and kept in-frame rearrangements only. Not all clones are present; in checked studies, unresolved V genes account for under half, and no reason is known for the remainder. The V and J calls and clone size are taken from that table; D and trimming were inferred from the DNA. In this sample the table shows approximately 350,000 clones, around nine tenths of which occur a single time. The ten top clones hold around 6.6% of the sample.

With respect to this clone: Its antigen is not yet known. Base-call qualities are not available, and no considerably larger clone is one nucleotide away.

One collaborating source in Seattle enrolled patients during active infection and followed them longitudinally through the course of disease. Collaborating institutions collected whole blood in K2EDTA tubes following their own protocols. For TCRbeta analysis, collaborators shipped samples in one of three forms: frozen whole blood, isolated PBMCs, or DNA extracted from either of those sample types. The V and J ends are trimmed by 3 bases and 4 bases, leaving 10 bases between them. Including the terminal cysteine and phenylalanine, the CDR3 comprises 13 residues. CDR3 DNA is the only sequence kept; it has 39 bases, read in frame from the first base. For CDR1 and CDR2, the germline V gene lists SGHAT and FQNNGV.

The chain uses TRBV11-2 and TRBJ2-7; no D segment can be confidently identified. The sample comprised peripheral blood. The source is a woman aged 70-85 years with COVID-19, enrolled during active disease. The nucleotide sequence is given as TGTGCCAGCAGCTTCCGTGAGTTATACGAGCAGTACTTC. Translated, it reads CASSFRELYEQYF.